The 8 T cell receptor beta chains given below trace back to one sample, sequenced in a study of CD8+ T cells in alopecia areata. Extracted RNA was reverse transcribed, and the resulting cDNA served as sequencing template. Some clones are missing from TCRdb's copy, which holds only in-frame ones; the method was immunoSEQ multiplex PCR. The sample carries more than 95,000 clones, roughly two fifths recorded once. Sequenced input: CD4+ T cells sorted from blood. These receptors came from a human donor with alopecia areata.

The V and J genes are TRBV30 and TRBJ1-1; TRBD1 aligns across 7 bases. CDR3 length: 13 residues. Germline values: CDR1 GTSNPN, CDR2 SVGIG (reference sequence). V gave up 3 bases and J gave up 4 bases; unmatched junction bases: 5. CDR3 bases: TGTGCCTGGAGGTCCCCAGGGGGCACTGAAGCTTTCTTT. Protein: CAWRSPGGTEAFF.

This clone appeared a few times. The chain has TRBV7-2 and TRBJ2-2, with 7 nucleotides matching TRBD2. The germline V gene encodes CDR1 SGHTA and CDR2 FQGNSA. The CDR3 extends over 15 amino acids. The trim removed 6 bases at V and 6 bases at J, leaving 10 bases unmatched. CDR3 bases: TGTGCCAGCAGAAACCGGACGGGGGGAGCCGGGGAGCTGTTTTTT. Translated, it gives CASRNRTGGAGELFF.

This clone was seen only a few times. The chain has TRBV29-1 and TRBJ2-1; unclear D gene. CDR1 is SQVTM and CDR2 is ANQGSEA in the germline V gene. Trimming removed 4 bases at V and 7 bases at J, with 17 bases between. The CDR3 has 14 residues. This CDR3 is CSVVRPASLNEQFF. CDR3 nucleotides: TGCAGCGTTGTCCGGCCGGCCTCTCTGAATGAGCAGTTCTTC.

V and J are TRBV5-1 and TRBJ2-7, with D possibly being TRBD2 (5 bases). Germline assignment: CDR1 SGHRS and CDR2 YFSETQ. Between the trimmed V and J ends, which lost 0 bases and 3 bases, there was a span of 10 bases. The CDR3 is 14 amino acids. CDR3 sequence: CASSLAGNSYEQYF. The CDR3 nucleotides read TGCGCCAGCAGCTTGGCCGGGAACAGCTACGAGCAGTACTTC.

This clone has more than one count but fewer than ten. The V gene is TRBV28, the J gene TRBJ2-4; no clear D gene. Trimming cost V 3 bases and J 1 base, with 10 bases left between them. The CDR3 extends over 15 amino acids. CDR1 and CDR2 (germline): MDHEN, SYDVKM. As DNA, the CDR3 is TGTGCCAGCAGTTTGTCGAGCAGCGCCAAAAACATTCAGTACTTC. It is translated as CASSLSSSAKNIQYF.

This clone turned up a few times. The V and J genes are TRBV18 and TRBJ1-5, with D unresolved. Trimming shortened V by 2 bases and J by 1 base, and 12 bases separated the two germline ends. The CDR3 contains 16 residues. Germline V lookup: CDR1 KGHSH, CDR2 LQKENI. The CDR3 DNA sequence: TGTGCCAGCTCACCAATCGGCAGTGTGAGCAATCAGCCCCAGCATTTT. Translated: CASSPIGSVSNQPQHF.

This chain links TRBV5-1 with TRBJ2-5, with 7 positions matching TRBD2. CDR3 length equals 13 residues. Per germline, CDR1 SGHRS and CDR2 YFSETQ. The J segment lost 5 bases and the V segment lost 2 bases, leaving 3 bases of the junction unmatched. DNA of the CDR3: TGCGCCAGCAGCTTTCTGCGGGGGGAGACCCAGTACTTC. It is translated as CASSFLRGETQYF.

Turning to this clone: The sample has other DNA sequences that encode this CDR3 too. The CDR3 sequence is CASSQEGTEETQYF. The CDR3 DNA is TGCGCCAGCAGCCAAGAGGGTACTGAAGAGACCCAGTACTTC. The chain carries TRBV4-3 and TRBJ2-5; no reliable D call. Germline V gene sequence: CDR1 LGHNA, CDR2 YSLEER. Deletions cut 0 bases from V and 3 bases from J, with 8 bases between. The CDR3 has 14 residues.